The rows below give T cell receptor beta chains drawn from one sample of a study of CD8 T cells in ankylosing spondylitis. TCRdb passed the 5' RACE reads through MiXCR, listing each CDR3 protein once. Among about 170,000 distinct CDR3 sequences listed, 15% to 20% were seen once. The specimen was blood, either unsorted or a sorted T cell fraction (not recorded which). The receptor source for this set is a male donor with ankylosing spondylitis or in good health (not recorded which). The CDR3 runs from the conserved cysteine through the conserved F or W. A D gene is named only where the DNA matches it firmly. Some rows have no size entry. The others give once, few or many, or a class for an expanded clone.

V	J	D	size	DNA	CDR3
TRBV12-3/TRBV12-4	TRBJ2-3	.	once	TGTGCCAGCAGTCAAACCGGGACTAGCACAGATACGCAGTATTTT	CASSQTGTSTDTQYF
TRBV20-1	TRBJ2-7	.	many	TGCAGCCCAAAGGGGTTTCAGTACTTC	CSPKGFQYF
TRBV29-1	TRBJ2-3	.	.	TGCAGCGTTGAAGAAGGCAGGGCCCCAGATACGCAGTATTTT	CSVEEGRAPDTQYF
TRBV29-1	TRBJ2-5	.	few	TGCAGCGTTGAAGGCCAGCTCGAAGGGACCCAGTACTTC	CSVEGQLEGTQYF
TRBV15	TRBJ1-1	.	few	TGTGCCACCAGCAGGGATGGACCTAAGATGAGCACTGAAGCTTTCTTT	CATSRDGPKMSTEAFF
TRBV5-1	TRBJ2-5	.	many	TGCGCCAGCCAGACAGTTAACCAAGAGACCCAGTACTTC	CASQTVNQETQYF
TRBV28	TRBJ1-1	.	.	TGTGCCAGCAGTCCCCGTATCAGCGGGATCACTGAAGCTTTCTTT	CASSPRISGITEAFF
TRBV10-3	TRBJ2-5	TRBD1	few	TGTGCCATCAGCGACAGGGTCGGAGAGACCCAGTACTTC	CAISDRVGETQYF
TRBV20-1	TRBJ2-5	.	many	TGCAGTGCTAGCAATAGCGGAAAAGAGACCCAGTACTTC	CSASNSGKETQYF
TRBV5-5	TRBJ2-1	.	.	TGTGCCAGCAGCTTTAGGGATTTCCGGGCCGGTAGCAATGAGCAGTTCTTC	CASSFRDFRAGSNEQFF
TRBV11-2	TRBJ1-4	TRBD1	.	TGTGCCAGCAGCCCGCAGGGGGACAGGGTTAATGAAAAACTGTTTTTT	CASSPQGDRVNEKLFF
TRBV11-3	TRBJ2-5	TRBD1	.	TGTGCCAGCGACTCAAAGGGGGCCCGGGAGACCCAGTACTTC	CASDSKGARETQYF
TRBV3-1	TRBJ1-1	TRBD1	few	TGTGCCAGCAGCCAAGGGCAAGGGGGCATCACTGAAGCTTTCTTT	CASSQGQGGITEAFF
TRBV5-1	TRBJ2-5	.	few	TGCGCCAGCAGCTTGAGCAGGGTGGAGACCCAGTACTTC	CASSLSRVETQYF
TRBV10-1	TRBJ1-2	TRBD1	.	TGCGCCAGCAGTGAGTCCCGACAGGGGGCGGATCGTGGCTATGGCTACACCTTC	CASSESRQGADRGYGYTF
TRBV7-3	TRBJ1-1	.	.	TGTGCCAGCTATAACAGGGCTACTGAAGCTTTCTTT	CASYNRATEAFF
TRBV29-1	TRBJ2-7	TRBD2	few	TGCAGCGTTGAAGGGCTAATTGCGGGTAGCGGGAGAACCTACGAGCAGTACTTC	CSVEGLIAGSGRTYEQYF
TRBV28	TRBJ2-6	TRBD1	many	TGTGCCAGCAGGGGGGACAGGGGCACTGGGGCCAACGTCCTGACTTTC	CASRGDRGTGANVLTF
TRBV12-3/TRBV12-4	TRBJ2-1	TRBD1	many	TGTGCCAGCAGTTCGTACAGGGGTCTAGATTACAATGAGCAGTTCTTC	CASSSYRGLDYNEQFF
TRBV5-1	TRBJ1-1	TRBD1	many	TGCGCCAGCAGCCCCGAGGGGGCAGGGGAATACACTGAAGCTTTCTTT	CASSPEGAGEYTEAFF
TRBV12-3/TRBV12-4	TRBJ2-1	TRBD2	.	TGTGCCAGCAGTTTAATCCTAGCGGGAGGAGAATACAATGAGCAGTTCTTC	CASSLILAGGEYNEQFF
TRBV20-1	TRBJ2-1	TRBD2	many	TGCAGTGCTAGACCTAGCGGGAACAATGAGCAGTTCTTC	CSARPSGNNEQFF
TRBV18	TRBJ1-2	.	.	TGTGCCAGCTCACTCCAACCGACGGAGGGCTATGGCTACACCTTC	CASSLQPTEGYGYTF
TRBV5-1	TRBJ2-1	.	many	TGCGCCAGCAGCTTCAGCCCCGGACAGAACAATGAGCAGTTCTTC	CASSFSPGQNNEQFF
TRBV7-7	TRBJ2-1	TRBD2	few	TGTGCCAGCAGCCCCAGCGGGGGCGCCATGGTTGAGCAGTTCTTC	CASSPSGGAMVEQFF
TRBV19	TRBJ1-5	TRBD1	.	TGTGCCAGTACCCCGACAGGGTTAAGCAATCAGCCCCAGCATTTT	CASTPTGLSNQPQHF
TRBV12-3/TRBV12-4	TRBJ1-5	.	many	TGTGCCAGCAGTTTCACGAGGAATCAGCCCCAGCATTTT	CASSFTRNQPQHF
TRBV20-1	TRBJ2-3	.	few	TGCAGTGCTTCGCCCGGGGGCACAGATACGCAGTATTTT	CSASPGGTDTQYF
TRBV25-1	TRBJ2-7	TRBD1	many	TGTGCCAGCAGTGAATCCAACAGGGGATCGTACGAGCAGTACTTC	CASSESNRGSYEQYF
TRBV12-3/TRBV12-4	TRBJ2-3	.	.	TGTGCCAGCAGCTTAGCGGACCCGGTCACAGATACGCAGTATTTT	CASSLADPVTDTQYF
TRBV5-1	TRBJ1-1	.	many	TGCGCCAGCAGCTGGACAGAGAACACTGAAGCTTTCTTT	CASSWTENTEAFF
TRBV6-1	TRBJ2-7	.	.	TGTGCCAGCAGTCGGACGGAACCCTACGAGCAGTACTTC	CASSRTEPYEQYF
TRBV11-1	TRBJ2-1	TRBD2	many	TGTGCCAGCAGCTTAAGAGATAGCGGGAGGGCCCAGTTCTTC	CASSLRDSGRAQFF
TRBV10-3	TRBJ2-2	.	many	TGTGCCATCAGTGAGGACAGACCCACCGGGGAGCTGTTTTTT	CAISEDRPTGELFF
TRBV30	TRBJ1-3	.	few	TGTGCCTGGAGTTTACCCGGGGCCTCCTTCTCTGGAAACACCATATATTTT	CAWSLPGASFSGNTIYF
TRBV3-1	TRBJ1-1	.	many	TGTGCCAGCAGCCCCCGCTTGACAGCCCCTGAAGCTTTCTTT	CASSPRLTAPEAFF
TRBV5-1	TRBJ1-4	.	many	TGCGCCAGCAGCTTGGCAGGGAGGTCAACTAATGAAAAACTGTTTTTT	CASSLAGRSTNEKLFF